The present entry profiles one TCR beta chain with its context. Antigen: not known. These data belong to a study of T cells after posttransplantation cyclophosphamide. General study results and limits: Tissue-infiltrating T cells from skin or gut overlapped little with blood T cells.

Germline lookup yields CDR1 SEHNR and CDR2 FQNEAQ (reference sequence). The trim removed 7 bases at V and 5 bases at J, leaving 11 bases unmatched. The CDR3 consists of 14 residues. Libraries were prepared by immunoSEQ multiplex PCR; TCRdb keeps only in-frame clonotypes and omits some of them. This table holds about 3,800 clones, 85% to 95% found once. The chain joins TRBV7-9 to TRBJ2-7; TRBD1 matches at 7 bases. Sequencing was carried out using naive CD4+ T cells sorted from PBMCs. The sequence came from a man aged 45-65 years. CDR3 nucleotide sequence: TGTGCCAGCAACAAGATAGGGGGCAGGGACGAGCAGTACTTC. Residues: CASNKIGGRDEQYF.